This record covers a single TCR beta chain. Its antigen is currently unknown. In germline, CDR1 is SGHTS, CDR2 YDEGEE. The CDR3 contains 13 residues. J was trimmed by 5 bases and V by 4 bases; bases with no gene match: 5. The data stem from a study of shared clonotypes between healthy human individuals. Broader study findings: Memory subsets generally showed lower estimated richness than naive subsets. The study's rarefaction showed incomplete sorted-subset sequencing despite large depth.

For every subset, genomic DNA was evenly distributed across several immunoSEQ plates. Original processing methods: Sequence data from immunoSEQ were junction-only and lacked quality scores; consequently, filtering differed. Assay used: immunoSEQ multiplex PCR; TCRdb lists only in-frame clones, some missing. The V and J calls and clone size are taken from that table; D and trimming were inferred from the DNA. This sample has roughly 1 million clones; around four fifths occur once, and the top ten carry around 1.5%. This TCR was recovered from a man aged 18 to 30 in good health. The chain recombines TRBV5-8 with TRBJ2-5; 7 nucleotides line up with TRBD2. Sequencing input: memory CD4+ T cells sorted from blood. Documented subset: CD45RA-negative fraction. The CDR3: CASSRTSVETQYF. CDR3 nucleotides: TGTGCCAGCAGCAGAACTAGCGTGGAGACCCAGTACTTC.